The present TCR beta chain was sequenced within a study of T cell changes during pregnancy in multiple sclerosis. Trimming took 1 base from V and 8 from J; bases not matched to a gene: 6. Germline CDR1 is LNHDA and CDR2 is SQIVND (reference sequence). The CDR3 sequence is 14 residues long. Using immunoSEQ multiplex PCR, the repertoire was profiled, and TCRdb retains in-frame clones only, with some absent. Of around 81,000 clones listed, about nine tenths are singletons. This receptor was identified in a female donor in good health, enrolled as a control in a pregnancy study. The J gene is TRBJ1-1, the V gene TRBV19; TRBD1 agrees at 8 bases. The sequencing here drew on peripheral blood, taken after pregnancy. The DNA for the CDR3 is TGTGCCAGTAGTATAGGACAGGGGAGTTCCGAAGCTTTCTTT. Translation: CASSIGQGSSEAFF.